The rows below give T cell receptor beta chains drawn from one sample of a study of T cell repertoires in cytomegalovirus infection. TCRdb re-called the reads through MiXCR, storing one row per CDR3 protein. This sample has around 740,000 distinct CDR3 sequences, with 35% to 45% found just once. The sequencing input was PBMCs. These TCRs come from a human donor in good health (CMV status not recorded). Some clones in this sample may be carry-over from other donors' samples. Both conserved end residues are part of each CDR3. The order of the fields is V gene, clone size, D gene, J gene, CDR3 DNA, CDR3 protein. A D gene is named only where the DNA matches it firmly. For some rows the clone size is stated as once, few or many, or as a class when expanded; others skip it.

V: TRBV28; size: -; D: TRBD1; J: TRBJ2-7; DNA: TGTGCCAGCAGTCTCTTACCGGGACAGAACTACGAGCAGTACTTC; CDR3: CASSLLPGQNYEQYF
V: TRBV20-1; size: -; D: TRBD1; J: TRBJ1-2; DNA: TGCAGTGCTAGAGTCCCCCCGGACAGGGCTTTCCCTAACTATGGCTACACCTTC; CDR3: CSARVPPDRAFPNYGYTF
V: TRBV4-1; size: few; D: -; J: TRBJ1-1; DNA: TGCGCCAGCAGCCAAGTAGGGGAGGACACTGAAGCTTTCTTT; CDR3: CASSQVGEDTEAFF
V: TRBV7-6; size: many; D: TRBD1; J: TRBJ1-3; DNA: TGTGCCAGCAGCCCTCTGGGACAGGGGGCTGGAAACACCATATATTTT; CDR3: CASSPLGQGAGNTIYF
V: TRBV4-1; size: -; D: -; J: TRBJ2-1; DNA: TGCGCCAGCAGCCAATTTGGCCCCCCCCAGGGCAGGGCCTACAATGAGCAGTTCTTC; CDR3: CASSQFGPPQGRAYNEQFF
V: TRBV29-1; size: -; D: -; J: TRBJ1-3; DNA: TGCAGCGTTGAGAAGAACCGGGACATCGGAAACACCATATATTTT; CDR3: CSVEKNRDIGNTIYF
V: TRBV7-9; size: many; D: -; J: TRBJ2-1; DNA: TGTGCCAGCAGCTATGGGACGGCCAGCTCCTACAATGAGCAGTTCTTC; CDR3: CASSYGTASSYNEQFF
V: TRBV20-1; size: -; D: -; J: TRBJ1-3; DNA: TGCAGTGCTAGAGATCAGGTCTTCTCTGGAAACACCATATATTTT; CDR3: CSARDQVFSGNTIYF
V: TRBV10-3; size: -; D: TRBD2; J: TRBJ2-3; DNA: TGTGCCACGCGGATGACTAGCGGGAACAGCACAGATACGCAGTATTTT; CDR3: CATRMTSGNSTDTQYF
V: TRBV7-3; size: few; D: TRBD1; J: TRBJ1-2; DNA: TGTGCCAGCAGCACCTCAGGGGGCTATGGCTACACCTTC; CDR3: CASSTSGGYGYTF
V: TRBV12-3/TRBV12-4; size: -; D: -; J: TRBJ1-1; DNA: TGTGCCAGCAGGGGAGGGGGGGCCATGAACACTGAAGCTTTCTTT; CDR3: CASRGGGAMNTEAFF
V: TRBV7-2; size: -; D: -; J: TRBJ2-5; DNA: TGTGCCAGCAGCTTTTTGCCTCAAGAGACCCAGTACTTC; CDR3: CASSFLPQETQYF
V: TRBV6-2/TRBV6-3; size: many; D: -; J: TRBJ1-5; DNA: TGTGCCAGCAGACGCGTGGGGACGGCGAGCAATCAGCCCCAGCATTTT; CDR3: CASRRVGTASNQPQHF
V: TRBV7-8; size: few; D: TRBD2; J: TRBJ2-5; DNA: TGTGCCAGCAGCTCGGGGGGACTAGCGGGGGGGTCGGAGACCCAGTACTTC; CDR3: CASSSGGLAGGSETQYF
V: TRBV28; size: -; D: -; J: TRBJ1-5; DNA: TGTGCCAGCAGTTCAGAAAGCCTGGGCAATCAGCCCCAGCATTTT; CDR3: CASSSESLGNQPQHF